What follows describes a single T cell receptor beta chain. This entry comes from a study of blood T cell repertoires in COVID-19. Produced via immunoSEQ multiplex PCR; TCRdb's table is partial and in-frame only. The sample includes roughly 230,000 clones, 81% of them seen just once. Germline assignment: CDR1 SGHAT and CDR2 FQNNGV. The CDR3 totals 19 residues. The trim removed 0 bases at V and 7 bases at J, leaving 12 bases unmatched. Sequenced sample: peripheral blood. V gene TRBV11-2 combines with J gene TRBJ2-4; 13 nucleotides line up with TRBD2. This clonotype was obtained from a woman of 80 years or more with acute or convalescent COVID-19. The CDR3 region is CASSLDLPALAGGRNIQYF. Written as DNA, the CDR3 is TGTGCCAGCAGCTTAGATCTTCCGGCACTAGCGGGGGGGCGGAACATTCAGTACTTC. Drawing the rest from reference TRBV11-2 and TRBJ2-4, the complete variable domain is EAGVAQSPRYKIIEKRQSVAFWCNPISGHATLYWYQQILGQGPKLLIQFQNNGVVDDSQLPKDRFSAERLKGVDSTLKIQPAKLEDSAVYLCASSLDLPALAGGRNIQYFGAGTRLSVL.